The 30 T cell receptor beta chains below all came from one sample that was sequenced in a study of blood T cell repertoires in COVID-19. Some clones are missing from TCRdb's copy, which holds only in-frame ones; the method was immunoSEQ multiplex PCR. The data show some 110,000 clones, around nine tenths seen once. Sequencing was performed on peripheral blood. Receptors originate from a middle-aged man with acute or convalescent COVID-19.

V usage is TRBV11-3 and J usage is TRBJ2-3, with TRBD2 identical over 13 bases. Per the germline V gene, CDR1 is SGHNT and CDR2 is YENEEA. The CDR3 runs to 18 residues. Trimming cost V 1 base and J 2 bases; bases outside gene matches: 6. The CDR3 nucleotides read TGTGCCAGCAGCTTAGGACTAGCGGGAGGTGTTTTCACAGATACGCAGTATTTT. Translation gives CASSLGLAGGVFTDTQYF.

This chain links TRBV2 with TRBJ2-1; 10 nucleotides match TRBD1. Germline V CDR1 and CDR2: SNHLY, FYNNEI. The CDR3 has 16 amino acids. The V segment lost 6 bases and the J segment 0 bases; nucleotides outside the gene matches: 5. DNA of the CDR3: TGTGCCAGCAGCGACGGGACAGGGGCCTCCTACAATGAGCAGTTCTTC. Amino acids: CASSDGTGASYNEQFF.

The rearrangement links TRBV29-1 to TRBJ1-2; D not resolved. V gave up 4 bases and J gave up 2 bases, with 8 bases separating them. This CDR3 has 12 amino acids. In germline, CDR1 is SQVTM, CDR2 ANQGSEA. Here the CDR3 DNA reads TGCAGCGTTGTCCATGAGAACTATGGCTACACCTTC. Its protein is CSVVHENYGYTF.

This chain joins TRBV6-5 and TRBJ1-2; D possibly corresponds to TRBD1 (5 bases). Germline V gene data show CDR1 as MNHEY and CDR2 as SVGAGI. With 11 bases removed from V and 6 bases from J, the gap between germline ends came to 13 bases. The CDR3 length is 11 residues. This CDR3 is CAVRAIDGYTF. DNA of the CDR3: TGTGCCGTCAGGGCTATCGATGGCTACACCTTC.

The chain joins TRBV7-6 to TRBJ2-1, with TRBD1 identical over 7 bases. With V trimmed by 6 bases and J by 1 base, 3 bases remained unmatched. Per the germline V gene, CDR1 is SGHVS and CDR2 is FNYEAQ. There are 14 residues in the CDR3. For the CDR3, the DNA is TGTGCCAGCAGGGGGACAGCTTCCTACAATGAGCAGTTCTTC. Encoded protein: CASRGTASYNEQFF.

The chain recombines TRBV6-5 with TRBJ2-2, with no clear D. The V and J ends lost 6 bases and 7 bases respectively, with 15 bases between them. The CDR3 spans 14 residues. Germline V gene data show CDR1 as MNHEY and CDR2 as SVGAGI. The CDR3 coding sequence is TGTGCCAGCAGAGGCATAGATGAGGTCGGGGAGCTGTTTTTT. As protein: CASRGIDEVGELFF.

The rearrangement links TRBV7-3 to TRBJ2-2; 7 bases are a match to TRBD2. Trimming removed 1 base from V and 0 bases from J; junction bases left unmatched: 5. Looked up from germline, CDR1 is SGHTA and CDR2 is FQGTGA. The CDR3 is made up of 17 amino acids. DNA of the CDR3: TGTGCCAGCAGCTTAAAGGGCCTAGCGGCGAACACCGGGGAGCTGTTTTTT. Translated: CASSLKGLAANTGELFF.

The rearrangement uses TRBV5-1 and TRBJ1-1; 8 positions agree with TRBD1. Germline values: CDR1 SGHRS, CDR2 YFSETQ. The CDR3 has 14 amino acids. J was trimmed by 3 bases and V by 1 base; bases with no gene match: 2. As DNA, the CDR3 is TGCGCCAGCAGCTTGCAGGGGGCTTACACTGAAGCTTTCTTT. Translation: CASSLQGAYTEAFF.

V is TRBV3-1 (or the pseudogene TRBV3-2) and J is TRBJ1-3, with D possibly matching TRBD1 (5 bases). V gave up 0 bases and J gave up 10 bases, with 13 bases separating them. The V gene's germline CDR1 is LGHDT and CDR2 YNNKEL (reference sequence). This CDR3 comprises 14 residues. The CDR3 here is CASSQDPAGRTIYF. For the CDR3, the DNA is TGTGCCAGCAGCCAAGATCCAGCGGGGCGGACCATATATTTT.

The rearrangement joins TRBV24-1 to TRBJ1-5; D is unclear. Trimming removed 4 bases at V and 7 bases at J, with 16 bases between. The CDR3 runs 15 residues. Per the germline V gene, CDR1 is KGHDR and CDR2 is SFDVKD. The CDR3 region has the DNA TGTGCCACCAGTGACCCATCAGGAGGAGAACAGCCCCAGCATTTT. This translates into CATSDPSGGEQPQHF.

The rearrangement joins TRBV18 to TRBJ1-3; D is ambiguous. V lost 4 bases, J lost 0 bases, and 7 bases lay in between. The germline V gene encodes CDR1 KGHSH and CDR2 LQKENI. There are 14 residues in the CDR3. The CDR3 DNA reads TGTGCCAGCTCACGGGCCTCCTCTGGAAACACCATATATTTT. This sequence encodes CASSRASSGNTIYF.

The V call is TRBV11-2, the J call TRBJ2-2, with D possibly being TRBD2 (6 bases). This CDR3 contains 14 residues. Trimming cost V 6 bases and J 3 bases, with 11 bases left between them. Germline-derived CDR1 and CDR2 are SGHAT and FQNNGV. CDR3 sequence: CASRRGLDTGELFF. The CDR3 DNA reads as TGTGCCAGCAGGCGGGGATTGGACACCGGGGAGCTGTTTTTT.

The genes are TRBV27 and TRBJ2-3; D call uncertain. The CDR3 covers 12 residues. CDR1 is MNHEY, CDR2 SMNVEV, per germline (reference sequence). V gave up 6 bases and J gave up 4 bases, with 8 bases separating them. The CDR3, as DNA: TGTGCCAGCAGCTCTACTGCAGATACGCAGTATTTT. This gives the protein CASSSTADTQYF.

The chain combines TRBV24-1 with TRBJ1-1; no definite D call. The CDR3 runs 13 residues. Germline V gene lookup returns CDR1 KGHDR and CDR2 SFDVKD. The germline V and J ends were trimmed by 0 bases and 8 bases, with 9 bases remaining between them. The CDR3 protein is CATSDLRGGEAFF. The CDR3 DNA sequence: TGTGCCACCAGTGATTTGCGTGGAGGGGAAGCTTTCTTT.

The J gene is TRBJ2-7, the V gene TRBV20-1, with TRBD2 matching 10 bases. This CDR3 is built from 15 residues. The V gene's germline CDR1 is DFQATT and CDR2 SNEGSKA (reference sequence). With 3 bases clipped from V and 1 base from J, the junction kept 6 bases outside the gene matches. The CDR3 DNA sequence: TGCAGTGCTAGTGGTCTAGCGGGAGCGTCCTACGAGCAGTACTTC. It encodes CSASGLAGASYEQYF.

The chain joins TRBV5-6 to TRBJ2-6; D uncertain. Germline V lookup: CDR1 SGHDT, CDR2 YYEEEE. The CDR3 is 18 amino acids. The V gene lost 0 bases and the J gene lost 2 bases, with 15 bases spanning the gap. CDR3 nucleotide sequence: TGTGCCAGCAGCTTGGGACATCTTTTATCCCCTGGGGCCAACGTCCTGACTTTC. This sequence encodes CASSLGHLLSPGANVLTF.

The V call is TRBV12-3 or TRBV12-4, the J call TRBJ2-7, with D perhaps TRBD1 (5 bases). The CDR3 consists of 12 residues. The V end lost 7 bases, the J end lost 2 bases, and 9 bases lay between the germline ends. CDR3 in DNA: TGTGCCAGCAAGGCAGGGACCTACGAGCAGTACTTC. Protein product: CASKAGTYEQYF.

The chain combines TRBV2 with TRBJ1-2, with 9 bases fitting TRBD1. CDR1 is SNHLY, CDR2 FYNNEI, per germline. Trimming removed 6 bases from V and 2 bases from J; junction bases left unmatched: 10. The length of the CDR3 is 16 residues. This CDR3 is CASSQEGQGLNYGYTF. The CDR3, as DNA: TGTGCCAGCAGCCAAGAAGGACAGGGGTTGAACTATGGCTACACCTTC.

The V call is TRBV2, the J call TRBJ1-2; D is perhaps TRBD1 (6 bases). Germline CDR1 and CDR2: SNHLY and FYNNEI. This CDR3 is 12 amino acids long. Trimming stripped 8 bases from V and 4 bases from J, with 11 bases between. CDR3 loop: CASYRDGYGYTF. The CDR3 coding sequence is TGTGCCAGCTACAGGGACGGCTATGGCTACACCTTC.

This rearrangement joins TRBV2 to TRBJ2-3, with 8 bases lining up with TRBD1. Germline trimming cut 11 bases from V and 0 bases from J; bases unmatched to any gene: 4. Germline assignment: CDR1 SNHLY and CDR2 FYNNEI. CDR3 size: 13 residues. The CDR3 loop is CAGQGPSTDTQYF. CDR3 DNA: TGTGCCGGACAGGGTCCTAGCACAGATACGCAGTATTTT.

This clone has a handful of counts. The V gene is TRBV7-9, the J gene TRBJ1-4, with D unclear. This CDR3 region has 14 residues. CDR1 and CDR2 (germline): SEHNR, FQNEAQ (reference sequence). Trimming removed 6 bases from V and 4 bases from J, with 12 bases in between. The CDR3 loop is CASSSDTYNEKLFF. In DNA form, the CDR3 reads TGTGCCAGCAGTTCCGACACCTATAATGAAAAACTGTTTTTT.

About this clone: This sample also contains other DNA sequences that code for the same CDR3. V is TRBV2 and J is TRBJ2-7; no firm D call. Germline CDR1 SNHLY, CDR2 FYNNEI. V lost 2 bases, J lost 2 bases, and 7 bases lay in between. The CDR3 consists of 13 residues. The CDR3 sequence is CASSELQTYEQYF. The DNA for the CDR3 is TGTGCCAGCAGTGAACTACAGACCTACGAGCAGTACTTC.

This clone has only one observation. The chain joins TRBV3-1 (or the pseudogene TRBV3-2) to TRBJ2-6; possibly TRBD1 for D (6 bases). The germline V gene has CDR1 LGHDT and CDR2 YNNKEL (reference sequence). Trimming pared 1 base from V and 0 bases from J, leaving 10 bases between. The CDR3 runs 17 residues. This CDR3 is CASSQGTDFSGANVLTF. The CDR3 nucleotides read TGTGCCAGCAGCCAAGGGACAGATTTCTCTGGGGCCAACGTCCTGACTTTC.

The chain joins TRBV30 to TRBJ1-4; D might be TRBD1 (6 bases). With 2 bases removed from V and 8 bases from J, the gap between germline ends came to 15 bases. Germline V lookup: CDR1 GTSNPN, CDR2 SVGIG (reference sequence). The CDR3 covers 14 residues. The CDR3: CAWSRGGGGEKLFF. As DNA, the CDR3 is TGTGCCTGGAGTCGAGGAGGGGGGGGCGAAAAACTGTTTTTT.

The rearrangement joins TRBV24-1 to TRBJ2-7; tentative D call: TRBD1 (5 bases). Trimming took off 12 bases at V and 5 bases at J, with 13 bases between the two ends. The germline gives CDR1 KGHDR, CDR2 SFDVKD. This CDR3 comprises 11 residues. The CDR3 here is CAPYPGHEQYF. CDR3 DNA sequence: TGTGCCCCCTACCCAGGGCACGAGCAGTACTTC.

The CDR3 loop is CASSQPHTGELFF. The CDR3 bases are TGTGCCAGCAGCCAACCCCATACCGGGGAGCTGTTTTTT. The chain combines TRBV3-1 (or the pseudogene TRBV3-2) with TRBJ2-2; no clear D. Germline V gene sequence: CDR1 LGHDT, CDR2 YNNKEL (reference sequence). V shed 2 bases and J shed 5 bases, with 6 bases lying between them. The CDR3 extends over 13 amino acids.

CDR3 loop: CASSLANTQTFQENTGELFF. CDR3 in DNA: TGCGCCAGCAGCTTGGCAAACACACAAACTTTTCAGGAGAACACCGGGGAGCTGTTTTTT. The chain links TRBV5-1 to TRBJ2-2; D call uncertain. CDR1 and CDR2 (germline): SGHRS, YFSETQ. CDR3 size: 20 residues. The V and J ends lost 0 bases and 1 base respectively, with 22 bases between them.

V is TRBV5-1 and J is TRBJ1-1, with 8 bases lining up with TRBD1. Germline trimming cut 3 bases from V and 3 bases from J; bases unmatched to any gene: 7. The CDR3 covers 15 residues. CDR1 is SGHRS and CDR2 is YFSETQ in the germline V gene. The CDR3 DNA follows: TGCGCCAGCAGCTCCCGGACAGGGTGGGACACTGAAGCTTTCTTT. This codes for CASSSRTGWDTEAFF.

This clone was detected only a few times. The chain uses TRBV10-3 and TRBJ2-7, with D possibly TRBD2 on 5 matching bases. V lost 0 bases to trimming and J lost 0 bases, with 6 bases between them. Germline V gene sequence: CDR1 ENHRY, CDR2 SYGVKD. The length of the CDR3 is 14 residues. The CDR3 region is CAISESGSSYEQYF. The CDR3 DNA reads as TGTGCCATCAGTGAGTCGGGGAGCTCCTACGAGCAGTACTTC.

The CDR3: CASSYGGASTGELFF. The CDR3 nucleotides are TGTGCCAGCAGTTACGGGGGGGCCAGCACCGGGGAGCTGTTTTTT. V and J are TRBV6-2 or TRBV6-3 and TRBJ2-2; possibly TRBD2 for D (7 bases). The CDR3 sequence is 15 residues long. Germline lookup yields CDR1 MNHEY and CDR2 SVGEGT. Trimming shortened V by 2 bases and J by 4 bases, and 11 bases separated the two germline ends.